This T cell receptor (beta chain) was captured by sequencing in a study of blood T cells in healthy people across ages. Study-level findings and limits: Whereas aged donors had fewer naive CD4+ cells, long-lived donors had more of them and higher diversity.

Primers used in a second PCR of roughly 7 to 12 cycles were a sample-barcoded 5' primer and a J-beta primer mix. A single record per CDR3 protein comes from TCRdb applying MiXCR to the 5' RACE reads. This sample carries 730,000 or so distinct CDR3 sequences, around 40% of them seen once, and the ten largest clones take 20% to 25%. The junction had 8 bases not matched to a gene; V was cut back by 6 bases and J by 3 bases. The CDR3 covers 14 residues. Germline lookup yields CDR1 MDHEN and CDR2 SYDVKM. About this clonotype itself: The antigen is undetermined.

Sequencing was performed on blood. This chain links TRBV28 with TRBJ2-7; 7 nucleotides agree with TRBD1. This receptor was obtained from a woman in her fifties or sixties in good health. CDR3 bases: TGTGCCAGCAGGGGCGCCGGGACAGTCTACGAGCAGTACTTC. Protein sequence: CASRGAGTVYEQYF.